This entry describes one T cell receptor (beta chain). Its target is unknown. The ends were cut back, 0 bases at V and 1 base at J, with 7 bases in the middle. Germline CDR1 SGHRS, CDR2 YFSETQ. The CDR3 has 15 residues. The unexposed donors gave CD4+ T cells in about 2011-2018, prior to COVID-19. Isolation of CD4+ T cells took place after about eleven days in culture. Unexposed-donor CD4+ T cells were probed with SARS-CoV-2 S/N and four cold-coronavirus spikes, cells permitting. Method: immunoSEQ multiplex PCR; TCRdb's copy keeps in-frame clones and lacks some. This table holds more than 15,000 clones, roughly 83% found once. This specimen comes from a study of CD4 T cells in relation to SARS-CoV-2 and coronaviruses.

This rearrangement joins TRBV5-1 to TRBJ2-2; possibly TRBD1 for D (5 bases). Sequenced input: CD4+ T cells from PBMCs, cultured in vitro. This sequence was found in a human donor in good health. CDR3 residues: CASSLATGNTGELFF. In nucleotides, the CDR3 is TGCGCCAGCAGCTTGGCCACAGGGAACACCGGGGAGCTGTTTTTT.